The clone carrying this TCR beta chain occurred a few times. Its antigen is undetermined. This entry belongs to a study of response to subunit inactivated influenza vaccine. Points from the study as a whole: Authors suggested each seasonal flu vaccination may recruit only limited numbers of new T cells.

The CDR3 covers 13 residues. Trimming removed 5 bases at V and 2 bases at J, with 8 bases between. Germline CDR1 SGHTS, CDR2 YDEGEE. TCRdb redid the calling of the RT-PCR reads with MiXCR, one entry per CDR3 protein. The sample yields about 300,000 distinct CDR3 sequences, just over 20% seen once. The chain couples TRBV5-8 to TRBJ2-1, with D possibly matching TRBD2 (6 bases). This clonotype was sampled from a man in his fifties or sixties who received an inactivated influenza vaccine. This specimen was PBMCs from blood, taken 21 months after vaccination. The CDR3 is CASRWTTYNEQFF. The CDR3 region has the DNA TGTGCCAGCAGGTGGACTACCTACAATGAGCAGTTCTTC.